These T cell receptor beta chains were read from a single sample in a study of shared clonotypes between healthy human individuals. Some clones are missing from TCRdb's copy, which holds only in-frame ones; the method was immunoSEQ multiplex PCR. The sample has approximately 1,500,000 clones; 95% to 97% are singletons. Material: naive CD4+ T cells sorted from blood. These receptors were obtained from a man in his thirties or forties in good health. The CDR3 runs from the conserved cysteine through the conserved F or W. D genes are given only for firm matches. Not every row has a clone size; where given, it reads once, few, many or a size class.

J | size | V | D | DNA | CDR3
TRBJ1-4 | . | TRBV4-1 | TRBD1 | TGCGCCAGCAGCCTCCCGGACAGGAAAAATGAAAAACTGTTTTTT | CASSLPDRKNEKLFF
TRBJ2-3 | . | TRBV5-4 | . | TGTGCCAGCAGCTTGCCTATCGGAGATACGCAGTATTTT | CASSLPIGDTQYF
TRBJ2-3 | . | TRBV18 | . | TGTGCCAGCTCACCCGCTATGAAAACTAGCACAGATACGCAGTATTTT | CASSPAMKTSTDTQYF
TRBJ1-1 | . | TRBV19 | . | TGTGCCAGTAGTATTGGGGTCTTAGGGTTAAGGGACACTGAAGCTTTCTTT | CASSIGVLGLRDTEAFF
TRBJ2-7 | . | TRBV27 | TRBD2 | TGTGCCAGCAGTTTTCTGACTAGCGGGCCCTCCTACGAGCAGTACTTC | CASSFLTSGPSYEQYF
TRBJ1-4 | . | TRBV9 | . | TGTGCCAGCAGCCCCCGGGCCTCTGCAACTAATGAAAAACTGTTTTTT | CASSPRASATNEKLFF
TRBJ2-7 | . | TRBV27 | TRBD2 | TGTGCCAGCAGTCCTTCCTCAGCGGGGGTAACCTACGAGCAGTACTTC | CASSPSSAGVTYEQYF
TRBJ2-1 | once | TRBV20-1 | . | TGCAGTGGTACTTGGGTGGAGCAGTTCTTC | CSGTWVEQFF
TRBJ1-5 | . | TRBV18 | TRBD1 | TGTGCCAGCTCACCGGGGGACAGCTACAATCAGCCCCAGCATTTT | CASSPGDSYNQPQHF
TRBJ2-7 | . | TRBV9 | . | TGTGCCAGCAGCGTCGCGGTAGGGGGAGGGTTTTACGAGCAGTACTTC | CASSVAVGGGFYEQYF
TRBJ2-1 | . | TRBV14 | TRBD2 | TGTGCCAGCAGCCACGGGGAGCGACTAGCGGTTTACAATGAGCAGTTCTTC | CASSHGERLAVYNEQFF
TRBJ2-7 | . | TRBV7-9 | TRBD1 | TGTGCCAGCAGCTCAGGGGGCGTAAACGAGCAGTACTTC | CASSSGGVNEQYF
TRBJ2-4 | . | TRBV5-4 | . | TGTGCCAGCAGTGGGTCTAAAAACATTCAGTACTTC | CASSGSKNIQYF
TRBJ2-3 | . | TRBV10-3 | . | TGTGCCATCAGGCCTGCCAGCGGTCTTCCAGATACGCAGTATTTT | CAIRPASGLPDTQYF
TRBJ2-7 | . | TRBV28 | . | TGTGCCAGCAGTTTATGGGTGGTAAGCTCCTACGAGCAGTACTTC | CASSLWVVSSYEQYF
TRBJ2-3 | . | TRBV29-1 | . | TGCAGCGTTGTAGGCTGGGAACTAGGTGGGGTAGATACGCAGTATTTT | CSVVGWELGGVDTQYF
TRBJ2-7 | . | TRBV28 | . | TGTGCCAGCAGTTTAGTGAACAGGGTCGAGCAGTACTTC | CASSLVNRVEQYF
TRBJ2-7 | . | TRBV14 | TRBD2 | TGTGCCAGCAGCCGGGGAGGCGGGGGGTTGTACGAGCAGTACTTC | CASSRGGGGLYEQYF
TRBJ2-3 | . | TRBV10-3 | . | TGTGCCATCAGCCTGGATAGCACAGATACGCAGTATTTT | CAISLDSTDTQYF
TRBJ2-5 | . | TRBV6-5 | . | TGTGCCAGCAGCCCCAGACAGAATGGGCAGACCCAGTACTTC | CASSPRQNGQTQYF
TRBJ1-5 | . | TRBV2 | TRBD1 | TGTGCCAGCAGTTCGGAGGGGGCGGTGTATCAGCCCCAGCATTTT | CASSSEGAVYQPQHF
TRBJ1-1 | . | TRBV7-2 | . | TGTGCCAGCAGCTTGCACACTGAAGCTTTCTTT | CASSLHTEAFF
TRBJ2-7 | . | TRBV28 | TRBD1 | TGTGCCACTAAGACAGGGTCCTACGAGCAGTACTTC | CATKTGSYEQYF
TRBJ2-2 | . | TRBV11-2 | . | TGTGCCAGCAGCTTAATGGCCACTCCTAGCGACACCGGGGAGCTGTTTTTT | CASSLMATPSDTGELFF
TRBJ2-2 | . | TRBV18 | TRBD2 | TGTGCCAGCTCACCTCGGGGAGGGACGCTGTTTTTT | CASSPRGGTLFF
TRBJ2-6 | . | TRBV9 | . | TGTGCCAGCAGCGCCCAGGGTTCTGGGGCCAACGTCCTGACTTTC | CASSAQGSGANVLTF
TRBJ2-2 | . | TRBV7-2 | . | TGTGCCAGCAGCCCGCCTCCCGGGGAGCTGTTTTTT | CASSPPPGELFF
TRBJ2-7 | . | TRBV5-1 | . | TGCGCCAGCAGCACCGGACAGCTGACTAATACCTACGAGCAGTACTTC | CASSTGQLTNTYEQYF
TRBJ2-3 | . | TRBV2 | TRBD1 | TGTGCCAGCAGGTATTCGGACAGGGGGAGCGGCACAGATACGCAGTATTTT | CASRYSDRGSGTDTQYF
TRBJ1-4 | . | TRBV10-3 | . | TGTGCCATCAGTGAATGGCTATCCGCAACTAATGAAAAACTGTTTTTT | CAISEWLSATNEKLFF
TRBJ1-3 | . | TRBV2 | TRBD1 | TGTGCCAGCAGTTTGGGCCGGGACAGATCTGGAAACACCATATATTTT | CASSLGRDRSGNTIYF
TRBJ2-3 | . | TRBV10-3 | TRBD2 | TGTGCCACCGGGGGGGCCCCAGAGGGTCTGTATTTT | CATGGAPEGLYF
TRBJ2-7 | . | TRBV2 | TRBD1 | TGTGCCACTACTACGAGGACAGGGACCTACGAGCAGTACTTC | CATTTRTGTYEQYF
TRBJ2-7 | . | TRBV11-2 | TRBD2 | TGTGCCAGCAGCTCAAGGGGGCGGGAGGGCCCAGGGGAGCAGTACTTC | CASSSRGREGPGEQYF
TRBJ2-5 | . | TRBV5-5 | . | TGTGCCAGCAGCATCCGTGGTCAAGAGACCCAGTACTTC | CASSIRGQETQYF
TRBJ2-7 | . | TRBV23-1 | TRBD2 | TGCGCCAGCAGTCAATCGAGGGGTAAACTAGCGGGAAATCAGTACTTC | CASSQSRGKLAGNQYF
TRBJ2-1 | . | TRBV5-1 | . | TGCGCCAGCAGCTTTTCCATGGCCCAAAGCTCCTACAATGAGCAGTTCTTC | CASSFSMAQSSYNEQFF